This T cell receptor (beta chain) was captured by sequencing in a study of blood T cells in healthy people across ages (dated by TCRdb to about 2015). Turning to the overall study: In model experiments, template switching captured roughly one uniquely barcoded TCR beta cDNA molecule for every two T cells. Two additional independent replicas of 1 million unique cDNA reads from the same blood draw were analyzed for two donors (one aged 18 to 30 and one aged 80 or older). To avoid experimental bias, donors of different ages were randomly spread across the sequencing lanes. The donors were split into four age groups: young (average about 15 years), middle-aged (about 40), aged (around 67) and long-lived (roughly 88). Age-related changes in TCR beta repertoire diversity were measured in the study by deep sequencing normalized with unique cDNA molecular identifiers.

The protocol used for the library was 5' RACE. A second about 7 to 11 cycle PCR used a sample-barcoded 5' primer and a J-beta primer mix. A unique molecular identifier was introduced onto each TCR beta cDNA molecule by a template-switch 5' adaptor carrying 12 random nucleotides. At least 2.5 million CDR3-containing paired-end reads were obtained from each sample. First-strand cDNA synthesis was performed from all RNA using the Mint cDNA synthesis kit, with priming by a TRBC-specific oligonucleotide. Following uracil-DNA glycosylase treatment, all cDNA underwent a first 18-cycle PCR with the universal primers M1SS and BC2_uni_R. Per the source publication's procedure: For normalization, 1 million high-quality reads were randomly selected from each sample, with every read carrying a distinct molecular identifier. Instead of being binned into consensus sequences, reads with shared molecular identifiers were discarded. MiTCR, set to a Q25 quality threshold and the strictest error-elimination algorithm, was used for CDR3 identification, clonotype clustering and error correction. A nonparametric unseen species model with Euler transformation was used to estimate lower-bound total TCR beta diversity. Through fastp at Q25 and MiXCR, TCRdb rebuilt clones from the public reads, retaining in-frame beta chains. Each entry is one CDR3 protein sequence, shown with its most common DNA and genes. The V and J calls shown here were made by TCRdb, not taken from the authors' results. The sample includes around 2 million distinct CDR3 sequences, with about 39% observed a single time. The ten largest clones capture under 25% of the sample.

Systemically healthy Caucasian individuals from Russia, 39 in total and aged roughly 6 to 90 years, were included as donors. Approximately 10 milliliters of peripheral blood were collected from each donor into EDTA-treated Vacutainer tubes. Ficoll-Paque density-gradient centrifugation was used to isolate PBMCs, with at least 6.5 million obtained per sample. Total RNA was extracted from PBMCs with Trizol reagent, with at least 5 micrograms obtained per sample. The percentages of naive CD45RAhigh/CD27high T cells were determined by flow cytometry on a PBMC aliquot from every donor. On the study overall, not on this receptor specifically: Observed TCR beta diversity correlated strongly with the percentage of naive T cells measured by flow cytometry. Observed TCR beta diversity per million T cells fell roughly linearly with age, and a significant reduction was already apparent by age roughly 40. Compared with the aged group, more naive CD4+ T cells, fewer expanded clones and increased TCR diversity were shown by the long-lived group, suggesting age selection. Total diversity estimates from one million sequenced T cells were considered lower bounds and underestimates. Because donor CMV infection status was unknown, age-related changes in expanded clonotypes were potentially confounded. Because profiling used bulk unsorted PBMCs, naive and antigen-experienced compartments could not be compared conclusively.

V is pruned by 6 bases and J by 4 bases, leaving 12 bases of the junction without a gene match. CDR1 and CDR2, per the germline V gene, are SQVTM and ANQGSEA. Its CDR3 holds 14 amino acids, cysteine through phenylalanine. The entry retains the CDR3 DNA only, 42 bases that are in frame from base 1. This clonotype was seen a few times. Its antigen remains unidentified. The sample holds no much larger clone one base away, and base qualities are not on file. Recombination connected TRBV29-1 to TRBJ2-7; TRBD2 agrees with 7 junctional bases. This TCR derives from a human donor in good health. The sample consisted of blood. The nucleotides are TGCAGCGTGATTGGGAGGGCGAAGTCTTACGAGCAGTACTTC. This yields the protein CSVIGRAKSYEQYF.